The rows below give T cell receptor beta chains drawn from one sample of a study of Ad26.COV2.S vaccination and SARS-CoV-2 variants. Only in-frame clones appear in the TCRdb table, and some are missing; sequencing was by immunoSEQ multiplex PCR. This sample has some 500,000 clones, with 89% found just once. The sequencing here drew on peripheral blood, taken in a trial of Ad26.COV2.S vaccine versus placebo. These receptors all stem from a person between 18 and 59 years old who received the Ad26.COV2.S COVID-19 vaccine or a placebo. The CDR3 runs from the conserved cysteine through the conserved F or W. A D gene is named only where the DNA matches it firmly. Only some rows state a clone size, as once, few, many or a class for expanded clones.

J: TRBJ1-1; V: TRBV3-1/TRBV3-2; D: TRBD1; size: NA; CDR3: CASSPREGQPNTEAFF; DNA: TGTGCCAGCAGCCCGAGAGAGGGACAGCCGAACACTGAAGCTTTCTTT
J: TRBJ2-1; V: TRBV12-3/TRBV12-4; D: NA; size: NA; CDR3: CASSSDLYNEQFF; DNA: TGTGCCAGCAGTTCCGACCTGTACAATGAGCAGTTCTTC
J: TRBJ2-1; V: TRBV9; D: TRBD2; size: NA; CDR3: CASSAGLAGGIYNEQFF; DNA: TGTGCCAGCAGCGCAGGACTAGCGGGAGGGATTTACAATGAGCAGTTCTTC
J: TRBJ1-6; V: TRBV5-5; D: NA; size: NA; CDR3: CASRSRDGSPLHF; DNA: TGTGCCAGCAGATCCAGGGACGGGTCACCCCTCCACTTT
J: TRBJ1-1; V: TRBV30; D: NA; size: NA; CDR3: CAWSVTDTEAFF; DNA: TGTGCCTGGAGTGTGACCGACACTGAAGCTTTCTTT
J: TRBJ2-7; V: TRBV5-4; D: NA; size: NA; CDR3: CASSLQGAAYEQYF; DNA: TGTGCCAGCAGCTTACAGGGTGCCGCCTACGAGCAGTACTTC
J: TRBJ1-2; V: TRBV5-6; D: NA; size: once; CDR3: CASSWGAASIKARTF; DNA: TGTGCCAGCAGCTGGGGGGCCGCGAGTATTAAGGCACGGACCTTC
J: TRBJ1-1; V: TRBV28; D: NA; size: NA; CDR3: CATKGNTEAFF; DNA: TGTGCCACCAAGGGCAACACTGAAGCTTTCTTT
J: TRBJ2-1; V: TRBV7-3; D: TRBD2; size: NA; CDR3: CASSLISGGAYNEQFF; DNA: TGTGCCAGCAGCCTTATTAGCGGGGGAGCGTACAATGAGCAGTTCTTC
J: TRBJ2-5; V: TRBV18; D: TRBD2; size: NA; CDR3: CASSPTSGGQTQYF; DNA: TGTGCCAGCTCACCTACTAGCGGGGGGCAGACCCAGTACTTC
J: TRBJ2-4; V: TRBV2; D: NA; size: NA; CDR3: CASSGDAGIQYF; DNA: TGTGCCAGCAGTGGGGATGCGGGCATTCAGTACTTC
J: TRBJ2-6; V: TRBV7-9; D: NA; size: NA; CDR3: CASSSRNTGTGANVLTF; DNA: TGTGCCAGCAGCTCCAGGAATACAGGCACTGGGGCCAACGTCCTGACTTTC
J: TRBJ2-3; V: TRBV5-1; D: TRBD1; size: NA; CDR3: CASSPGQTISTDTQYF; DNA: TGCGCCAGCAGCCCGGGACAGACAATCAGCACAGATACGCAGTATTTT
J: TRBJ2-5; V: TRBV10-3; D: NA; size: NA; CDR3: CASLGPSQETQYF; DNA: TGTGCCTCTCTGGGGCCAAGTCAAGAGACCCAGTACTTC
J: TRBJ1-1; V: TRBV9; D: NA; size: NA; CDR3: CASSVEGHRNTEAFF; DNA: TGTGCCAGCAGCGTAGAGGGACACAGGAACACTGAAGCTTTCTTT
J: TRBJ1-2; V: TRBV7-9; D: NA; size: few; CDR3: CASSLGGTGGYGYTF; DNA: TGTGCCAGCAGCTTAGGGGGAACTGGGGGCTATGGCTACACCTTC
J: TRBJ2-1; V: TRBV20-1; D: NA; size: NA; CDR3: CSARVSDEQFF; DNA: TGCAGTGCTAGAGTAAGTGATGAGCAGTTCTTC
J: TRBJ2-3; V: TRBV10-2; D: TRBD2; size: NA; CDR3: CASAGLAGTDTQYF; DNA: TGCGCCAGCGCTGGACTAGCGGGAACAGATACGCAGTATTTT
J: TRBJ1-6; V: TRBV4-3; D: NA; size: NA; CDR3: CASSQSRQLGSPLHF; DNA: TGCGCCAGCAGCCAATCCCGACAACTCGGTTCACCCCTCCACTTT
J: TRBJ2-5; V: TRBV4-1; D: TRBD2; size: NA; CDR3: CASSQGQASGLETQYF; DNA: TGCGCCAGCAGCCAAGGTCAGGCTAGCGGGTTAGAGACCCAGTACTTC
J: TRBJ2-5; V: TRBV28; D: NA; size: NA; CDR3: CASSIFRETQYF; DNA: TGTGCCAGCAGTATTTTCCGAGAGACCCAGTACTTC
J: TRBJ1-1; V: TRBV18; D: NA; size: NA; CDR3: CASSKGGYTEAFF; DNA: TGTGCCAGCTCCAAGGGGGGGTACACTGAAGCTTTCTTT
J: TRBJ1-5; V: TRBV10-2; D: TRBD1; size: NA; CDR3: CASATGSNQPQHF; DNA: TGCGCCAGCGCGACAGGGAGCAATCAGCCCCAGCATTTT
J: TRBJ2-5; V: TRBV28; D: NA; size: NA; CDR3: CASSLIVVGSRIQYF; DNA: TGTGCCAGCAGTTTGATAGTGGTAGGGTCTAGAATCCAGTACTTC
J: TRBJ1-1; V: TRBV29-1; D: NA; size: NA; CDR3: CSVGGLMNTEAFF; DNA: TGCAGCGTTGGGGGACTAATGAACACTGAAGCTTTCTTT
J: TRBJ1-2; V: TRBV5-1; D: NA; size: NA; CDR3: CASSFLGGAGVSVGYTF; DNA: TGCGCCAGCAGCTTTTTGGGGGGCGCAGGAGTTTCTGTTGGCTACACCTTC
J: TRBJ1-2; V: TRBV3-1/TRBV3-2; D: NA; size: NA; CDR3: CASSRILGPGYTF; DNA: TGTGCCAGCAGCCGGATTTTGGGGCCAGGCTACACCTTC
J: TRBJ2-1; V: TRBV9; D: TRBD2; size: NA; CDR3: CASSETSGSYNEQFF; DNA: TGTGCCAGCAGCGAGACTAGCGGTTCCTACAATGAGCAGTTCTTC
J: TRBJ2-1; V: TRBV11-2; D: NA; size: NA; CDR3: CASSRGLSSYNEQFF; DNA: TGTGCCAGCAGCCGCGGACTAAGCTCCTACAATGAGCAGTTCTTC
J: TRBJ2-1; V: TRBV29-1; D: NA; size: NA; CDR3: CSVAVRLYNEQFF; DNA: TGCAGCGTTGCTGTGCGTCTCTACAATGAGCAGTTCTTC
J: TRBJ2-2; V: TRBV11-2; D: NA; size: NA; CDR3: CASSLGQVGELFF; DNA: TGTGCCAGCAGCTTAGGACAGGTCGGGGAGCTGTTTTTT
J: TRBJ1-4; V: TRBV5-8; D: NA; size: NA; CDR3: CASSFKTVFNEKLFF; DNA: TGTGCCAGCAGCTTTAAGACAGTCTTTAATGAAAAACTGTTTTTT
J: TRBJ2-2; V: TRBV5-1; D: NA; size: NA; CDR3: CASSSQGPGELFF; DNA: TGCGCCAGCAGTTCTCAGGGTCCCGGGGAGCTGTTTTTT
J: TRBJ2-1; V: TRBV4-3; D: TRBD2; size: NA; CDR3: CASSPRGVVYNEQFF; DNA: TGCGCCAGCAGCCCCCGGGGGGTTGTCTACAATGAGCAGTTCTTC
J: TRBJ2-7; V: TRBV7-2; D: TRBD1; size: NA; CDR3: CASSQRGQTYEQYF; DNA: TGTGCCAGCAGCCAAAGGGGGCAGACCTACGAGCAGTACTTC
J: TRBJ1-2; V: TRBV7-2; D: NA; size: NA; CDR3: CASSVGGSSGYTF; DNA: TGTGCCAGCAGTGTCGGGGGGTCAAGTGGCTACACCTTC
J: TRBJ1-5; V: TRBV18; D: NA; size: NA; CDR3: CASSPGGQPQHF; DNA: TGTGCCAGCTCACCCGGCGGGCAGCCCCAGCATTTT
J: TRBJ1-1; V: TRBV7-2; D: NA; size: NA; CDR3: CASSLALIENTEAFF; DNA: TGTGCCAGCAGCTTAGCCCTCATTGAGAACACTGAAGCTTTCTTT
J: TRBJ2-3; V: TRBV4-3; D: TRBD2; size: once; CDR3: CASSFQGLVGGLFGADTQYF; DNA: TGCGCCAGCAGCTTCCAAGGGTTAGTGGGAGGGCTCTTCGGTGCAGATACGCAGTATTTT
J: TRBJ1-1; V: TRBV9; D: TRBD1; size: NA; CDR3: CASSPSGGTGGFTEAFF; DNA: TGTGCCAGCAGCCCCTCGGGTGGGACAGGGGGCTTCACTGAAGCTTTCTTT